This T cell receptor beta chain was obtained from a study of spatial heterogeneity in lung cancer. Across the study: Detection consistently captured more beta-chain sequences than alpha-chain sequences. General study points: Compared with follow-up, resection was when ubiquitous expanded tumor TCRs appeared in blood more.

Time point here: sample taken at primary tumor resection. Unsorted whole RNA of tumor, nontumor lung or frozen PBMC was sequenced. This CDR3 is 13 amino acids long. V lost 5 bases to trimming and J lost 1 base; unmatched junction nucleotides: 1. TCRdb called the 5' RACE reads again in MiXCR, with one record for every CDR3 protein. Of tens of thousands of distinct CDR3 sequences listed, about 4.3% are singletons. This clonotype was found many times. What it binds is not known. The sample here was PBMCs, taken at surgery. The clonotype comes from a male donor with early-stage non-small cell lung cancer. The chain combines TRBV12-3 or TRBV12-4 with TRBJ2-7, with 8 bases identical to TRBD1. CDR3 amino acids: CASSTGGSYEQYF. The DNA of the CDR3 is TGTGCCAGCAGTACAGGGGGTTCCTACGAGCAGTACTTC.